The TCR beta chain under discussion was sequenced for a study of blood T cell repertoires in COVID-19. Under the authors' procedure: Reference gene primer amplification gave nucleated cell count estimates. Sequencing used immunoSEQ multiplex PCR; TCRdb keeps in-frame clones, though not all of them. V and J calls and clone size are copied from that table; D and trimming were computed from the DNA. The sample contains around 140,000 clones, over 70% of which appear only once. CDR1 is MRHNA, CDR2 SNTAGT, per germline. This CDR3 is 14 amino acids long. The V end lost 3 bases, the J end lost 5 bases, and 13 bases lay between the germline ends.

The chain employs TRBV6-4 and TRBJ1-2; possible D gene TRBD1, 6 bases. The TCR comes from an older woman with acute or convalescent COVID-19. Sequences were obtained from peripheral blood. For the CDR3, the DNA is TGTGCCAGCAGTGAAGCCTCCCAGGGGTATGGCTACACCTTC. As protein: CASSEASQGYGYTF.